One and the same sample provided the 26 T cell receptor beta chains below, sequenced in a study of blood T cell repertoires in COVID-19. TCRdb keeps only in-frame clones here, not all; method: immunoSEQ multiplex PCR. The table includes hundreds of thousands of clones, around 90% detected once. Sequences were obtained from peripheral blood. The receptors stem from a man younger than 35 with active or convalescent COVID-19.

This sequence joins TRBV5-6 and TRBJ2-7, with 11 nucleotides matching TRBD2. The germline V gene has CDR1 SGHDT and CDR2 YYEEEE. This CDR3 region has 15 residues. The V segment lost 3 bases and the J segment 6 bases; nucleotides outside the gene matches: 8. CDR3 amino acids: CASSWQTSGVLEQYF. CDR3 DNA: TGTGCCAGCAGCTGGCAGACTAGCGGGGTTCTCGAGCAGTACTTC.

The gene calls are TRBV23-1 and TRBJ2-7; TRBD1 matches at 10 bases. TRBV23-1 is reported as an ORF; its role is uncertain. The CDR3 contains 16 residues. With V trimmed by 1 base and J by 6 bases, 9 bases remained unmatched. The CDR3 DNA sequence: TGCGCCAGCAGTCAATTTCGTGGGACAGGGGAAGTCGAGCAGTACTTC. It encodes CASSQFRGTGEVEQYF.

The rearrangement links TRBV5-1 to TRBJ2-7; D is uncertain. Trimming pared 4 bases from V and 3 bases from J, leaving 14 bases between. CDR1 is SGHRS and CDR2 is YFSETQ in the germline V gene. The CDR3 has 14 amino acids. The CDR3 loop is CASSRSDGDYEQYF. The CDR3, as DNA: TGCGCCAGCAGCCGATCAGATGGAGACTACGAGCAGTACTTC.

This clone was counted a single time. The CDR3 is CASTRGLAGVETEQFF. DNA for the CDR3: TGTGCCAGCACAAGGGGACTAGCGGGAGTAGAGACTGAGCAGTTCTTC. The V and J genes are TRBV13 and TRBJ2-1, with 14 bases that match TRBD2. Unmatched junction bases numbered 11, after V lost 7 bases and J lost 9 bases. This CDR3 spans 16 amino acids. The germline CDR1 and CDR2 sequences are PRHDT and FYEKMQ (reference sequence).

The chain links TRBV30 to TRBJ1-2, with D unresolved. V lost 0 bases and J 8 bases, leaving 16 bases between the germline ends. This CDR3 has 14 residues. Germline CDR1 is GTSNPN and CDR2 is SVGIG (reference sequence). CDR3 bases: TGTGCCTGGAGTGTATCTTATCAGGCGGGGGGCTACACCTTC. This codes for CAWSVSYQAGGYTF.

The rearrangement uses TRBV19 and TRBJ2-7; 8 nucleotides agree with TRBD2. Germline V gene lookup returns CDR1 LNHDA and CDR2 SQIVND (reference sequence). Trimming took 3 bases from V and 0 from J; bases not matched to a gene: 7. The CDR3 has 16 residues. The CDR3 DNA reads TGTGCCAGTAGTATTCGGGGGGGACTGAACTCCTACGAGCAGTACTTC. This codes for CASSIRGGLNSYEQYF.

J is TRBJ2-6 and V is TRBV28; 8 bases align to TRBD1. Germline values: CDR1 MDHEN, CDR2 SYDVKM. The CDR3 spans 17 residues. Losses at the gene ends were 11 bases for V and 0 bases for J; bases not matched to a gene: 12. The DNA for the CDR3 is TGTGCCGGTCAACGGGGACAGGACAGCTCTGGGGCCAACGTCCTGACTTTC. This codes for CAGQRGQDSSGANVLTF.

The CDR3 region is CASSLGRGGRMSTDTQYF. Here the CDR3 DNA reads TGTGCCAGCAGCTTGGGGCGGGGGGGCCGTATGAGCACAGATACGCAGTATTTT. The V gene is TRBV7-2, the J gene TRBJ2-3, with TRBD2 matching 9 bases. The CDR3 is 18 amino acids. From germline, CDR1 is SGHTA and CDR2 FQGNSA. Trimming cost V 3 bases and J 0 bases; bases outside gene matches: 10. The full variable domain, completed using reference TRBV7-2 and TRBJ2-3, is GAGVSQSPSNKVTEKGKDVELRCDPISGHTALYWYRQSLGQGLEFLIYFQGNSAPDKSGLPSDRFSAERTGGSVSTLTIQRTQQEDSAVYLCASSLGRGGRMSTDTQYFGPGTRLTVL.

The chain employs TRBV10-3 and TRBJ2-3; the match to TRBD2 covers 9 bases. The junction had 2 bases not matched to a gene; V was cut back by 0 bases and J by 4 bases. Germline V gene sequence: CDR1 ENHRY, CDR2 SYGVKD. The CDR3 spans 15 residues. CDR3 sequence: CAISESAGGPDTQYF. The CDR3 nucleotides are TGTGCCATCAGTGAGTCTGCGGGAGGGCCAGATACGCAGTATTTT.

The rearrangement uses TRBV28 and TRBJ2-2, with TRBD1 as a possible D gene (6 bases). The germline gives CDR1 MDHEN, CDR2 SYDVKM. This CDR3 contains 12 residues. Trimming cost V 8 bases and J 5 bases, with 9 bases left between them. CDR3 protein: CASGTGTGELFF. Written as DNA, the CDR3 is TGTGCCAGCGGCACAGGGACCGGGGAGCTGTTTTTT.

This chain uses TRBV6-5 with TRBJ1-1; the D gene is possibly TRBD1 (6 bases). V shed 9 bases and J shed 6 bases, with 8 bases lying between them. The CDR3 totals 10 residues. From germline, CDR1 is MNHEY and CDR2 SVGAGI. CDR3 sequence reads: CARTGSEAFF. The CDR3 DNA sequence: TGTGCCAGAACAGGGTCTGAAGCTTTCTTT.

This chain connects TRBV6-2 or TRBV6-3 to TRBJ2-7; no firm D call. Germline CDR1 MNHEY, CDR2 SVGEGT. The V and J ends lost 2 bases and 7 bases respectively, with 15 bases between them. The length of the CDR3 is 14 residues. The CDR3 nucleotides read TGTGCCAGCAGTTACCGGTTACCATCTGATGAGCAGTACTTC. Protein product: CASSYRLPSDEQYF.

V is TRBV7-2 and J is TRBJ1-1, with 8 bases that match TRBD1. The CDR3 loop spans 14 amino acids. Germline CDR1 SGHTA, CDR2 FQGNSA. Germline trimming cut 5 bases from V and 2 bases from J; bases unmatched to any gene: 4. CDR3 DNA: TGTGCCAGCAGCCACGGACAGGGAAACACTGAAGCTTTCTTT. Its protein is CASSHGQGNTEAFF.

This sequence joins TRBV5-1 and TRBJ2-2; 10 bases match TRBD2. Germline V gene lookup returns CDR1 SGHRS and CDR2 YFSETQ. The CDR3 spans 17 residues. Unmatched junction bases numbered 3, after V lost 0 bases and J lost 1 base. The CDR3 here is CASSLALAGVNTGELFF. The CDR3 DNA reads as TGCGCCAGCAGCTTGGCCCTAGCGGGAGTGAACACCGGGGAGCTGTTTTTT.

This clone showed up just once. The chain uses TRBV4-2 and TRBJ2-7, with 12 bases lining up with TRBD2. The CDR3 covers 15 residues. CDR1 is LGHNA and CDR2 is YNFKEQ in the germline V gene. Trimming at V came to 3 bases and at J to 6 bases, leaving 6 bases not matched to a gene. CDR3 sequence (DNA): TGTGCCAGCAGCCAGGTACTAGCGGGGGGCGCCGAGCAGTACTTC. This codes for CASSQVLAGGAEQYF.

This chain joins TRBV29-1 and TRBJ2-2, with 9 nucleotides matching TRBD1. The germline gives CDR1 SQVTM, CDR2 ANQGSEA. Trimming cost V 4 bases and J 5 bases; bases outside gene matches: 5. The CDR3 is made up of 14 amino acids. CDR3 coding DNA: TGCAGCGTTGTTGGGGACAGGGATACCGGGGAGCTGTTTTTT. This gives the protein CSVVGDRDTGELFF.

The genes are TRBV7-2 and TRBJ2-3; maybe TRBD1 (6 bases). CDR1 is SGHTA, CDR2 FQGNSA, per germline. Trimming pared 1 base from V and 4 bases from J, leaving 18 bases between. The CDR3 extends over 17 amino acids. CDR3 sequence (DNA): TGTGCCAGCAGCTTAGAGGGCAGGGGCTATGGGGCAGATACGCAGTATTTT. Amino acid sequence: CASSLEGRGYGADTQYF.

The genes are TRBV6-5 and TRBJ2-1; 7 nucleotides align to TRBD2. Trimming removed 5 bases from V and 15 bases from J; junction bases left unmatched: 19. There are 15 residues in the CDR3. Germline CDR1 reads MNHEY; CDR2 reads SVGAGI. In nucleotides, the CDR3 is TGTGCCAGCAGTACTGGGGAGGGCCCTATTTACCCCAGGTTCTTC. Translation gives CASSTGEGPIYPRFF.

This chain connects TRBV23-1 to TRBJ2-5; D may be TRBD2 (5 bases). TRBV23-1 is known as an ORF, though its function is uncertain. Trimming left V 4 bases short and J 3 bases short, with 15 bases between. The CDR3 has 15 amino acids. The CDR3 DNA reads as TGCGCCAGCAGTCCCGTCACACGGGGTAAAGAGACCCAGTACTTC. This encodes CASSPVTRGKETQYF.

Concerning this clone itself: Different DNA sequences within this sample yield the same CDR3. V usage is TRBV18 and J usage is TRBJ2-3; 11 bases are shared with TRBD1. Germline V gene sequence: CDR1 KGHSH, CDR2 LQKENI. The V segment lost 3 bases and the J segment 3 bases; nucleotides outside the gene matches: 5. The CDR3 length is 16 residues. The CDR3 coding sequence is TGTGCCAGCTCACCGCCCGGGACAGGGGGAACAGATACGCAGTATTTT. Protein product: CASSPPGTGGTDTQYF.

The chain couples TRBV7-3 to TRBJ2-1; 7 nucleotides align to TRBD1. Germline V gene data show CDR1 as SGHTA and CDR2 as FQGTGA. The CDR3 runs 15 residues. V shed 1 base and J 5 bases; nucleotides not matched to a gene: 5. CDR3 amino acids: CASSLIETGNNEQFF. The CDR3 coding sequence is TGTGCCAGCAGCTTAATAGAGACAGGGAACAATGAGCAGTTCTTC. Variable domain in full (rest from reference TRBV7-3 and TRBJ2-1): GAGVSQTPSNKVTEKGKYVELRCDPISGHTALYWYRQSLGQGPEFLIYFQGTGAADDSGLPNDRFFAVRPEGSVSTLKIQRTERGDSAVYLCASSLIETGNNEQFFGPGTRLTVL.

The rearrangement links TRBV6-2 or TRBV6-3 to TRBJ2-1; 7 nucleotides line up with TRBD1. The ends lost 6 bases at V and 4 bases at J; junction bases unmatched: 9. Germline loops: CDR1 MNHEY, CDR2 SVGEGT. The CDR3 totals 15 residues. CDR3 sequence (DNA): TGTGCCAGCAGCCCCAGGGGGTTAAGGTACAATGAGCAGTTCTTC. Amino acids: CASSPRGLRYNEQFF.

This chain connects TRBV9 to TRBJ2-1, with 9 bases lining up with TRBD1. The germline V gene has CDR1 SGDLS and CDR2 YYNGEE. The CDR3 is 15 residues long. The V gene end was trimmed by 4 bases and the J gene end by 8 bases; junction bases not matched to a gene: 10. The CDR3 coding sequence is TGTGCCAGCAGCCACCGGGGGACAGGGTCCCATGAGCAGTTCTTC. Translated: CASSHRGTGSHEQFF.

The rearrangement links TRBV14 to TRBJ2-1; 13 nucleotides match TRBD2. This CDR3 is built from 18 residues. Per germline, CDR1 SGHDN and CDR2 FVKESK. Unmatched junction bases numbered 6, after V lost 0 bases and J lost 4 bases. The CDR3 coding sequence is TGTGCCAGCAGCCAAGAAGGCGGACTAGCGGGGGTTTACAATGAGCAGTTCTTC. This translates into CASSQEGGLAGVYNEQFF.

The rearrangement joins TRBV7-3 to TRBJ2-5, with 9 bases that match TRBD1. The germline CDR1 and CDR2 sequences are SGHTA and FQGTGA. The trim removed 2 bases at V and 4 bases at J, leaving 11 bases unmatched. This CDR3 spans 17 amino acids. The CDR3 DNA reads TGTGCCAGCAGCTTAGGCGGAACAGGGGGCTTTGGAGAGACCCAGTACTTC. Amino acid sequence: CASSLGGTGGFGETQYF.

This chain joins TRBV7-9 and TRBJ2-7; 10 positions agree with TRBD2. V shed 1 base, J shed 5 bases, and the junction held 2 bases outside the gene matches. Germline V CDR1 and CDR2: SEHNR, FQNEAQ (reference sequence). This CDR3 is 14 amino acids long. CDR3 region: CASSLGLAGDEQYF. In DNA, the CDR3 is TGTGCCAGCAGCTTAGGCCTAGCGGGAGACGAGCAGTACTTC.